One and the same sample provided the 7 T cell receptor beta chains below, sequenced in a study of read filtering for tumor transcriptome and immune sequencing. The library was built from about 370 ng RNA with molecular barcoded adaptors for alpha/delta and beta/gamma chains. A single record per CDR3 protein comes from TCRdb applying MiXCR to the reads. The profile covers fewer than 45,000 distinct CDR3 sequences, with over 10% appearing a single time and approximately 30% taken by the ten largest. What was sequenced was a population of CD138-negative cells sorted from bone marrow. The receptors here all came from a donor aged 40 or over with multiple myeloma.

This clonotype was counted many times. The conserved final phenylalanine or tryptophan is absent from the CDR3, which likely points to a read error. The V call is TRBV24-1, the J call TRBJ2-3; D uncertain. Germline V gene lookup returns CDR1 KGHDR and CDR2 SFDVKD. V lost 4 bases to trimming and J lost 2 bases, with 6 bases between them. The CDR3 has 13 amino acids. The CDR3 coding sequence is TGTGCCACCAGTGACGGAAACACAGATACGCAGTATTTA. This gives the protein CATSDGNTDTQYL.

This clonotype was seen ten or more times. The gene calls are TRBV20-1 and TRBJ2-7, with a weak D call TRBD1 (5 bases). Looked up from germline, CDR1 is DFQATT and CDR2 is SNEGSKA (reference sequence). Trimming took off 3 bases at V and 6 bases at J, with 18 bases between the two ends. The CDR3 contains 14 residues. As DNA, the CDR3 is TGCAGTGCTAGGGCAGGGCTTACGGGTTTCGAGCAGTACTTC. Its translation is CSARAGLTGFEQYF.

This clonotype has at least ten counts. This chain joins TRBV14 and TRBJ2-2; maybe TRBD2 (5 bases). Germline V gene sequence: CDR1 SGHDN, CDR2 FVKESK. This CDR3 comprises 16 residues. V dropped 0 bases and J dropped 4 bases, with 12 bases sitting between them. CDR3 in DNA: TGTGCCAGCAGCCAAGATCTGCCTAGCTTCACCGGGGAGCTGTTTTTT. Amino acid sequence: CASSQDLPSFTGELFF.

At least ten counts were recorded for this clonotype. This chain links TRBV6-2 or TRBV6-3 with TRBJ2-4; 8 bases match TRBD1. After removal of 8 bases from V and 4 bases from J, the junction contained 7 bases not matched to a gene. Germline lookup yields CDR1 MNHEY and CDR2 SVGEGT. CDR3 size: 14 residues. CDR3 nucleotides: TGTGCCAGCGGGACGACAGGGGCGAAAAACATTCAGTACTTC. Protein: CASGTTGAKNIQYF.

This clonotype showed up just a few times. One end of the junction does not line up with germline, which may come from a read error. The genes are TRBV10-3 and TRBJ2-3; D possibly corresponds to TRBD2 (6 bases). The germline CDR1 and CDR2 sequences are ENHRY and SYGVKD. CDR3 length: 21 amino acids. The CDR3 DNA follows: TGTGCCGTCAGTGCTGCGAACAGACGGATCGGGGGTAGCGGAGTCGGTGATACGCAGTATTTT. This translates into CAVSAANRRIGGSGVGDTQYF.

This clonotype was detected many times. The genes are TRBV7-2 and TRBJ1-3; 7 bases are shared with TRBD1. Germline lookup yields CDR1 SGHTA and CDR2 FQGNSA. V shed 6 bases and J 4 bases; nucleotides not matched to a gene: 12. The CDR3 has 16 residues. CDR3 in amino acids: CASRQATGILGNTIYF. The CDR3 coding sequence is TGTGCCAGCAGGCAGGCGACAGGGATTTTAGGAAACACCATATATTTT.

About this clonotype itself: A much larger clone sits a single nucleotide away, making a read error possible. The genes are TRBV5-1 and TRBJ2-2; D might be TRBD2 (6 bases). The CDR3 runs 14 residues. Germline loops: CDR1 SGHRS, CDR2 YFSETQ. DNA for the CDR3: TGCGCCAGCGGAGCGGGTACGAACACCGGGGAGATGTTTTTT. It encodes CASGAGTNTGEMFF. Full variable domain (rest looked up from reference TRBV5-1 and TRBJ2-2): KAGVTQTPRYLIKTRGQQVTLSCSPISGHRSVSWYQQTPGQGLQFLFEYFSETQRNKGNFPGRFSGRQFSNSRSEMNVSTLELGDSALYLCASGAGTNTGEMFFGEGSRLTVL.